This T cell receptor beta chain was sequenced during a study of human T cells and chemical hapten exposure. Findings of the study overall: With regard to DPC sensitization, TCRs above 1 in 1000 frequency did not change.

The CDR3 covers 15 residues. V lost 5 bases and J lost 7; bases outside the gene matches: 11. Germline V gene sequence: CDR1 SGHVS, CDR2 FNYEAQ. The study used a library that attached unique molecular identifiers to individual cDNA molecules. In TCRdb, the RACE reads were re-called with MiXCR into one record per CDR3 protein. The sample carries around 380,000 distinct CDR3 sequences, approximately 4.4% recorded once. This clonotype was observed at least ten times. Antigen: not known. The time point is: patch test 1, 2 weeks after DPC sensitization. Indicated treatment: therapeutic diphenylcyclopropenone sensitization with weekly scalp DPC. Blood draws came before every patch-test application.

J is TRBJ2-7 and V is TRBV7-6; 10 bases are shared with TRBD2. The material sequenced was whole blood, taken in connection with sensitization to the hapten diphenylcyclopropenone (DPC). This clonotype was sampled from a woman between 50 and 59 years old with alopecia areata. Some clones in this sample may be carry-over from other donors' samples. In nucleotides, the CDR3 is TGTGCCAGCAGCCCCCTAGAGCGGGAGGGTGGTGAGCAGTACTTC. This sequence encodes CASSPLEREGGEQYF.